Sequencing of this T cell receptor (beta chain) was carried out in a study of blood T cell dynamics during melanoma immunotherapy. Study details: Patients with metastatic melanoma got pembrolizumab or nivolumab-ipilimumab as first-line care.

Comments on this clone: An end of the junction does not agree with germline; a read error may underlie this.

Each bulk PBMC sample had roughly 400 ng DNA loaded. TCRdb keeps only in-frame clones here, not all; method: immunoSEQ multiplex PCR. The sample has approximately 29,000 clones, over 70% seen once. Time point meaning: week 3, after first cycle of checkpoint inhibitor. Samples come from before therapy and from week 3 after the first blockade cycle. CDR3 length equals 17 residues. Germline V CDR1 and CDR2: SEHNR, FQNEAQ (reference sequence). This clonotype was sampled from a human donor with melanoma. The sequenced sample was blood, obtained from a patient treated with checkpoint blockade. This chain joins TRBV7-9 and TRBJ2-1; D may be TRBD2 (6 bases). The DNA of the CDR3 is TGTGCCAGCAGCTCAAGACCCAACCGGGACTCCGACAATGAGCAGTTCTTC. It yields the protein CASSSRPNRDSDNEQFF.